Listed below are T cell receptor beta chains from one sample, sequenced in a study of T cell responses to AZD1222 COVID-19 vaccine. TCRdb keeps only in-frame clones here, not all; method: immunoSEQ multiplex PCR. This sample yields some 120,000 clones, of which over 85% are seen a single time; 0.9% to 0.95% belongs to the top ten. Sample: peripheral blood, taken on day 0 of AZD1222 vaccination. The receptors were gathered from an adult in good health. Each CDR3 is given with its conserved first and last residue. Each record gives: clone size, D gene, V gene, J gene, CDR3 DNA, CDR3 protein. The D gene is left open where the match is weak. Some rows have no size entry. The others give once, few or many, or a class for an expanded clone.

-	-	TRBV3-1/TRBV3-2	TRBJ2-5	TGTGCCAGCAGCCATTTACCTCCTTCACAAGAGACCCAGTACTTC	CASSHLPPSQETQYF
-	TRBD2	TRBV4-1	TRBJ2-3	TGCGCCAGCAGCCAGCCGACTAGCGGGGGGTTCACAGATACGCAGTATTTT	CASSQPTSGGFTDTQYF
-	TRBD1	TRBV2	TRBJ1-5	TGTGCCAGCAGTGAAGCGCCCCCAGGGGGAAATCAGCCCCAGCATTTT	CASSEAPPGGNQPQHF
-	-	TRBV7-9	TRBJ2-3	TGTGCCAGCAGCTTACACGGGCGGCAGCTTAAAGGAGATACGCAGTATTTT	CASSLHGRQLKGDTQYF
-	-	TRBV3-1/TRBV3-2	TRBJ1-2	TGTGCCAGCAGCGCAGTGTGGGGTGCTAACTATGGCTACACCTTC	CASSAVWGANYGYTF
-	-	TRBV29-1	TRBJ1-1	TGCAGCGTTAAGGGGTTGGGGCACACTGAAGCTTTCTTT	CSVKGLGHTEAFF
-	-	TRBV11-2	TRBJ1-2	TGTGCCAGCAGTTCAGGCGGGACCGCTTATGGCTACACCTTC	CASSSGGTAYGYTF
-	-	TRBV7-9	TRBJ1-2	TGTGCCAGCAGCCCAGGGACGGCAGTATGGGGCTACACCTTC	CASSPGTAVWGYTF
-	-	TRBV9	TRBJ1-3	TGTGCCAGCAGCGTAGAGGCCCAGGGGTACGGTTCAGGAAACACCATATATTTT	CASSVEAQGYGSGNTIYF
-	TRBD1	TRBV27	TRBJ1-2	TGTGCCAGCAGTCGAATGGGACAGATTTACTATGGCTACACCTTC	CASSRMGQIYYGYTF
once	-	TRBV3-1/TRBV3-2	TRBJ2-5	TGTGCCAGCAGCCAAGCGCAGCGCGGGGAGACCCAGTACTTC	CASSQAQRGETQYF
-	-	TRBV6-6	TRBJ1-4	TGTGCCAGCACTCCGGGTCTTAATGAAAAACTGTTTTTT	CASTPGLNEKLFF
-	-	TRBV10-3	TRBJ1-1	TGTGCCATAGGGGGACACTTGAACACTGAAGCTTTCTTT	CAIGGHLNTEAFF
-	-	TRBV7-9	TRBJ2-5	TGTGCCAGCAGCCCCCTGGGGTCGGTAGCGGTTAGCGAGACCCAGTACTTC	CASSPLGSVAVSETQYF
-	-	TRBV5-1	TRBJ1-4	TGCGCCAGCAGCTACGGACCAGCCGAAAAACTGTTTTTT	CASSYGPAEKLFF
-	-	TRBV4-1	TRBJ1-2	TGCGCCAGCAGCCAAGTAGGGGAGGACTATGGCTACACCTTC	CASSQVGEDYGYTF
-	-	TRBV5-6	TRBJ2-5	TGTGCCAGCAGCTTCGGCCCGGCGGGGACCCAGTACTTC	CASSFGPAGTQYF
-	-	TRBV7-2	TRBJ1-5	TGTGCCAGCAGCATAGGGATCAGGGAGGGCCAGCCCCAGCATTTT	CASSIGIREGQPQHF
once	TRBD2	TRBV6-5	TRBJ2-7	TGTGCCAGCAGTTACGGGGGGGACCCAAGCTCCTACGAGCAGTACTTC	CASSYGGDPSSYEQYF
-	-	TRBV9	TRBJ1-3	TGTGCCAGCAGCGTAGAAGAAGGTGGGGACCCTGGAAACACCATATATTTT	CASSVEEGGDPGNTIYF
once	-	TRBV6-5	TRBJ2-7	TGTGCCAGCAGACCTGACAGGTTAAGTCTCTACGAGCAGTACTTC	CASRPDRLSLYEQYF
-	TRBD1	TRBV2	TRBJ1-5	TGTGCCAGCAGTATGGACAGGGGGCTACAGCCCCAGCATTTT	CASSMDRGLQPQHF
-	TRBD1	TRBV6-6	TRBJ2-7	TGTGCCAGCAGTTTGGACAGGGTATCCTACGAGCAGTACTTC	CASSLDRVSYEQYF
-	-	TRBV12-5	TRBJ1-2	TGTGCTAGTGGTCTCACGGGTAGGGGTGGCTACACCTTC	CASGLTGRGGYTF
few	-	TRBV19	TRBJ1-6	TGTGCCAGTAGTATAGCGCGGCAGGGAGATTCACCCCTCCACTTT	CASSIARQGDSPLHF
-	-	TRBV19	TRBJ1-2	TGTGCCAGTAGTATAGGGGCAAACAACTATGGCTACACCTTC	CASSIGANNYGYTF
-	-	TRBV19	TRBJ1-2	TGTGCCAGTAGTATACCAAGAGCTCACCCCCAATCGTATGGCTACACCTTC	CASSIPRAHPQSYGYTF
-	TRBD1	TRBV7-6	TRBJ1-6	TGTGCCAGCAGCTTAGGAGGGGGCCCTTATTCACCCCTCCACTTT	CASSLGGGPYSPLHF
-	-	TRBV7-9	TRBJ2-5	TGTGCCAGCAGCCCGGTGTTTGGGGAGACCCAGTACTTC	CASSPVFGETQYF
-	-	TRBV5-1	TRBJ2-7	TGCGCCAGCAGCTCAAACTACCTCTACGAGCAGTACTTC	CASSSNYLYEQYF
-	TRBD2	TRBV27	TRBJ2-2	TGTGCCAGCAGCGCGGGAGGGTTCACCGGGGAGCTGTTTTTT	CASSAGGFTGELFF
-	TRBD1	TRBV5-6	TRBJ2-7	TGTGCCAGCAGCCCTATACAGGGGATCCACGAGCAGTACTTC	CASSPIQGIHEQYF
-	-	TRBV19	TRBJ1-1	TGTGCCAGTACGGAGGGCCCAAAGAACACTGAAGCTTTCTTT	CASTEGPKNTEAFF
few	-	TRBV9	TRBJ2-1	TGTGCCAGCAGCCCTAAAACAGGTACCTTAAGGTACAATGAGCAGTTCTTC	CASSPKTGTLRYNEQFF
-	-	TRBV16	TRBJ2-1	TGTGCCAGCAGCCAGAAGGGTATAGGGTACAATGAGCAGTTCTTC	CASSQKGIGYNEQFF
-	TRBD1	TRBV2	TRBJ1-2	TGTGCCAGCAGTGCCCGGACAGGGCGCGGCTACACCTTC	CASSARTGRGYTF
-	-	TRBV4-2	TRBJ2-1	TGTGCCAGCAGCCAAGATATGGCTAGCTTTGGCCGTGAGCAGTTCTTC	CASSQDMASFGREQFF
-	-	TRBV21-1	TRBJ2-2	TGTGCCAGCAGCAAATTGTTGGGACAATTGAACACCGGGGAGCTGTTTTTT	CASSKLLGQLNTGELFF
-	-	TRBV11-2	TRBJ1-4	TGTGCCAGCAGCTTAGAGGCGGGGGCACGGAGAAAAACGTTGTTTTTT	CASSLEAGARRKTLFF
few	-	TRBV13	TRBJ2-3	TGTGCCAGCAGCAGCCCGGACGCGTACATAAGGGCTACGCAGTATTTT	CASSSPDAYIRATQYF
-	TRBD1	TRBV30	TRBJ1-5	TGTGCCTGGCAGCAGGGGGCTAAGGGGCCCCAGCATTTT	CAWQQGAKGPQHF
-	TRBD1	TRBV5-1	TRBJ1-1	TGCGCCAGCACCTTACTTGGGACAGGGTCCACTGAAGCTTTCTTT	CASTLLGTGSTEAFF
few	TRBD2	TRBV6-1	TRBJ2-3	TGTGCCAGCAGTGATAGAGCGGGGGTGCCAGATACGCAGTATTTT	CASSDRAGVPDTQYF
-	-	TRBV6-5	TRBJ1-6	TGTGCCAGCAGTTACGAAAAAGGGAGAGATTCACCCCTCCACTTT	CASSYEKGRDSPLHF
few	-	TRBV5-1	TRBJ1-1	TGCGCCAGCAGCTTGGGGGTGAACACTGAAGCTTTCTTT	CASSLGVNTEAFF
medium-sized	-	TRBV5-6	TRBJ1-5	TGTGCCAGCAGTTCCCGGTGGGATCAGCCCCAGCATTTT	CASSSRWDQPQHF
once	-	TRBV27	TRBJ2-2	TGTGCCAGCAGTTTATTGGGCACCGGGGAGCTGTTTTTT	CASSLLGTGELFF
-	-	TRBV7-9	TRBJ1-1	TGTGCCAGCAGCCTCACCGGGAGACAGAACACTGAAGCTTTCTTT	CASSLTGRQNTEAFF
-	TRBD1	TRBV5-1	TRBJ2-2	TGCGCCAGCAGGGTGCAGGGGGCGGGGAACACCGGGGAGCTGTTTTTT	CASRVQGAGNTGELFF
-	-	TRBV5-4	TRBJ1-2	TGTGCCAGCAGCTTTGGGGAAGGATATGGCTACACCTTC	CASSFGEGYGYTF
-	TRBD1	TRBV5-1	TRBJ1-1	TGCGCCAGCAGCTTGGCAGGGACAGGGGTTGGGTACACTGAAGCTTTCTTT	CASSLAGTGVGYTEAFF
-	TRBD1	TRBV6-1	TRBJ1-5	TGTGCCAGCAGTGAAGGGATTAACACCGGGACAGATATTCAGCATTTT	CASSEGINTGTDIQHF
-	-	TRBV10-3	TRBJ2-5	TGTGCCATCAGTGGTGGAGAGACCCAGTACTTC	CAISGGETQYF
-	-	TRBV5-5	TRBJ1-1	TGTGCCAGCAGCCGGATCTGGGGTACTGAAGCTTTCTTT	CASSRIWGTEAFF
once	TRBD1	TRBV11-2	TRBJ1-3	TGTGCCAGCAAACAGGGGGGAAACACCATATATTTT	CASKQGGNTIYF